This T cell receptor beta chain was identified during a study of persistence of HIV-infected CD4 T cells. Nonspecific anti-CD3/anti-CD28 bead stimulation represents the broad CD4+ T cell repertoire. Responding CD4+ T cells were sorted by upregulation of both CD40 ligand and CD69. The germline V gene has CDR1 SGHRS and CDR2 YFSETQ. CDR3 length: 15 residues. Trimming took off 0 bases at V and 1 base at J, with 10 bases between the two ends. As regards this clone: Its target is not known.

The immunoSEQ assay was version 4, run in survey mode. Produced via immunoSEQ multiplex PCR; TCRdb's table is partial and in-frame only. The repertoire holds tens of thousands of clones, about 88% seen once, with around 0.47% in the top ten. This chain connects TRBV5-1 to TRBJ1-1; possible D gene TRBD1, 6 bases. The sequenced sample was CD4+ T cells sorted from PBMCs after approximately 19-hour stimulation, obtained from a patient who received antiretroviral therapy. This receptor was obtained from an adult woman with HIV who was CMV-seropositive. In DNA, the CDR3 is TGCGCCAGCAGCTTGGGGATCAGGGGGAACACTGAAGCTTTCTTT. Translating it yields CASSLGIRGNTEAFF.